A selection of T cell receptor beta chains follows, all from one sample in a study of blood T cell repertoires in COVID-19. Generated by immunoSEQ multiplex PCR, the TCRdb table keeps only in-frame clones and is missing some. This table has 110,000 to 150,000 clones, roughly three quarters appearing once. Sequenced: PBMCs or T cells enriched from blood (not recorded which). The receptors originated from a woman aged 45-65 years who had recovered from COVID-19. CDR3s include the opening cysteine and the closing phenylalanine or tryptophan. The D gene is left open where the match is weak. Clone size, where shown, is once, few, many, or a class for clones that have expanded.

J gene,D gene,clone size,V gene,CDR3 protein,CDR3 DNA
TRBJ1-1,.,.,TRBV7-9,CASSPRGWDSEAFF,TGTGCCAGCAGCCCCCGGGGTTGGGATTCTGAAGCTTTCTTT
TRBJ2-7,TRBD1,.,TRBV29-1,CSVEVSTETTGWEQYF,TGCAGCGTGGAAGTGTCCACCGAAACGACAGGGTGGGAGCAGTACTTC
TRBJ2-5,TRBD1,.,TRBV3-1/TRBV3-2,CASSDNRGGETQYF,TGTGCCAGCAGCGACAACAGGGGTGGAGAGACCCAGTACTTC
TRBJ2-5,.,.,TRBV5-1,CASSPNAKETQYF,TGCGCCAGCAGCCCCAACGCTAAAGAGACCCAGTACTTC
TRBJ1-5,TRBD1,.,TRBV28,CASRRQGDNQPQHF,TGTGCCAGCAGACGACAGGGGGACAATCAGCCCCAGCATTTT
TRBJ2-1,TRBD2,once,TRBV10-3,CAISTAGEIHSYNEQFF,TGTGCCATCTCTACAGCGGGGGAAATCCATTCCTACAATGAGCAGTTCTTC
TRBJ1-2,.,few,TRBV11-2,CASSLDPGAVYYGYTF,TGTGCCAGCAGCTTAGATCCTGGAGCGGTCTACTATGGCTACACCTTC
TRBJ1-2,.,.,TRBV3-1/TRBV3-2,CASSQGRTNYGYTF,TGTGCCAGCAGCCAAGGCAGGACTAACTATGGCTACACCTTC
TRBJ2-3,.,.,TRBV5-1,CASSLGTATDTQYF,TGCGCCAGCAGCTTGGGGACAGCCACAGATACGCAGTATTTT
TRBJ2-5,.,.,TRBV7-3,CASSLYQKETQYF,TGTGCCAGCAGCCTGTACCAGAAAGAGACCCAGTACTTC
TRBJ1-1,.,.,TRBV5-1,CASSAAGGLSEAFF,TGCGCCAGCAGCGCTGCCGGGGGGCTCTCTGAAGCTTTCTTT
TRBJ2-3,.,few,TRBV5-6,CASSLALATDTQYF,TGTGCCAGCAGCTTGGCCTTGGCCACAGATACGCAGTATTTT
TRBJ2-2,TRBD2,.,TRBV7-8,CASSQRTSGGANTGELFF,TGTGCCAGCAGCCAACGGACTAGCGGGGGGGCTAACACCGGGGAGCTGTTTTTT
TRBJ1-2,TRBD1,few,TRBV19,CASNTPGQGVYGYTF,TGTGCCAGTAATACTCCGGGACAGGGGGTCTATGGCTACACCTTC
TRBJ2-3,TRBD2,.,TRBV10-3,CAISDKLAVSTDTQYF,TGTGCCATCAGTGATAAACTAGCGGTTAGCACAGATACGCAGTATTTT